Presented here are 15 T cell receptor beta chains from one specimen sequenced in a study of shared clonotypes between healthy human individuals. CD8 cells regarded as naive lacked CD45RO, were positively chosen for CCR7, and omitted terminally differentiated effector memory CD45RA+ cells. Data came from immunoSEQ multiplex PCR; TCRdb stores just in-frame clones and leaves some out. This table holds roughly 2,000,000 clones, about 94% found once. The specimen was naive CD8+ T cells sorted from blood. These receptors all stem from a man aged 18 to 29 in good health.

The chain has TRBV9 and TRBJ2-1; 13 bases line up with TRBD2. The germline V gene encodes CDR1 SGDLS and CDR2 YYNGEE. Losses at the gene ends were 4 bases for V and 3 bases for J; bases not matched to a gene: 16. The CDR3 totals 20 residues. This CDR3 is CASSSPEGLAGALDYNEQFF. The CDR3 region has the DNA TGTGCCAGCAGCTCACCCGAAGGACTAGCGGGAGCTCTAGACTACAATGAGCAGTTCTTC.

The chain recombines TRBV7-2 with TRBJ1-3; 7 positions agree with TRBD1. J lost 6 bases, V lost 5 bases, and 10 bases had no gene match. This CDR3 region has 15 residues. Per the germline V gene, CDR1 is SGHTA and CDR2 is FQGNSA. CDR3 DNA sequence: TGTGCCAGCAGCCCCGGCCGACAGGGAGAAAACACCATATATTTT. Its protein product is CASSPGRQGENTIYF. Full variable domain (remainder filled in from reference TRBV7-2 and TRBJ1-3): GAGVSQSPSNKVTEKGKDVELRCDPISGHTALYWYRQSLGQGLEFLIYFQGNSAPDKSGLPSDRFSAERTGGSVSTLTIQRTQQEDSAVYLCASSPGRQGENTIYFGEGSWLTVV.

The chain uses TRBV29-1 and TRBJ2-7; D is perhaps TRBD1 or TRBD2 (6 bases each). The V gene's germline CDR1 is SQVTM and CDR2 ANQGSEA. Trimming stripped 5 bases from V and 7 bases from J, with 15 bases between. The CDR3 extends over 12 amino acids. The CDR3 spells CSVLGGLREQYF. Here the CDR3 DNA reads TGCAGCGTTTTGGGGGGCTTAAGGGAGCAGTACTTC.

The chain recombines TRBV29-1 with TRBJ2-7, with D perhaps given as TRBD1 or TRBD2 (7 bases each). The germline V gene encodes CDR1 SQVTM and CDR2 ANQGSEA. This CDR3 spans 13 amino acids. Trimming removed 1 base from V and 3 bases from J, with 10 bases in between. As DNA, the CDR3 is TGCAGCGTTGAAGGCAGGGGGGGCTACGAGCAGTACTTC. Translation: CSVEGRGGYEQYF.

A word on this clone: The same CDR3 is also encoded by other DNA sequences in this sample. The chain carries TRBV6-1 and TRBJ1-1; D not resolved. Germline-derived CDR1 and CDR2 are MNHNS and SASEGT. With 1 base removed from V and 0 bases from J, the gap between germline ends came to 6 bases. The CDR3 is 14 residues long. The CDR3 is CASSEGRLNTEAFF. CDR3 coding DNA: TGTGCCAGCAGTGAAGGCAGGCTGAACACTGAAGCTTTCTTT.

The genes are TRBV6-1 and TRBJ2-5, with 10 positions matching TRBD1. Germline CDR1 is MNHNS and CDR2 is SASEGT. Losses at the gene ends were 6 bases for V and 5 bases for J; bases not matched to a gene: 6. CDR3 size: 14 residues. CDR3 loop: CASSSDRGRETQYF. The DNA for the CDR3 is TGTGCCAGCAGCAGCGACAGGGGGCGGGAGACCCAGTACTTC.

The rearrangement joins TRBV28 to TRBJ1-6, with D possibly matching TRBD1 (5 bases). The germline V gene encodes CDR1 MDHEN and CDR2 SYDVKM. V lost 5 bases to trimming and J lost 7 bases, with 21 bases between them. This CDR3 contains 17 residues. CDR3 nucleotide sequence: TGTGCCAGCAGTCCGCCGGAGGGGCCTACTCTAAATTCACCCCTCCACTTT. Encoded protein: CASSPPEGPTLNSPLHF.

The chain couples TRBV4-3 to TRBJ1-3; 8 bases are a match to TRBD1. The germline V gene has CDR1 LGHNA and CDR2 YSLEER. This CDR3 has 20 residues. The junction had 13 bases not matched to a gene; V was cut back by 0 bases and J by 0 bases. Here the CDR3 reads CASSQDLSGQGESSGNTIYF. CDR3 coding DNA: TGCGCCAGCAGCCAAGATTTGTCCGGACAGGGAGAAAGCTCTGGAAACACCATATATTTT.

In the case of this clone: In the same sample, other DNA sequences code for this CDR3. The rearrangement uses TRBV13 and TRBJ1-1; D call uncertain. The CDR3 runs to 13 residues. V dropped 2 bases and J dropped 1 base, with 5 bases sitting between them. Germline V lookup: CDR1 PRHDT, CDR2 FYEKMQ (reference sequence). CDR3 coding DNA: TGTGCCAGCAGCTTACCGGGGAACACTGAAGCTTTCTTT. Protein: CASSLPGNTEAFF.

V usage is TRBV30 and J usage is TRBJ1-1, with 7 nucleotides matching TRBD1. The J segment lost 0 bases and the V segment lost 2 bases, leaving 6 bases of the junction unmatched. The CDR3 is 15 residues long. Germline CDR1 is GTSNPN and CDR2 is SVGIG (reference sequence). DNA for the CDR3: TGTGCCTGGAGTTGGGACAGCTCAATGAACACTGAAGCTTTCTTT. Residues: CAWSWDSSMNTEAFF.

This chain uses TRBV2 with TRBJ2-5, with no clear D. Germline V gene sequence: CDR1 SNHLY, CDR2 FYNNEI. This CDR3 has 11 amino acids. V was clipped by 6 bases and J by 4 bases, with 6 bases between them. The CDR3 nucleotides read TGTGCCAGCAGCGACCTAGAGACCCAGTACTTC. Residues: CASSDLETQYF. The full variable domain, with the rest looked up from reference TRBV2 and TRBJ2-5, is EPEVTQTPSHQVTQMGQEVILRCVPISNHLYFYWYRQILGQKVEFLVSFYNNEISEKSEIFDDQFSVERPDGSNFTLKIRSTKLEDSAMYFCASSDLETQYFGPGTRLLVL.

The rearrangement joins TRBV29-1 to TRBJ2-3, with D unresolved. V gave up 3 bases and J gave up 1 base, with 11 bases separating them. The length of the CDR3 is 14 residues. Germline V lookup: CDR1 SQVTM, CDR2 ANQGSEA. CDR3 DNA sequence: TGCAGCGTTGAGGGTTGGAGAGGCACAGATACGCAGTATTTT. Protein sequence: CSVEGWRGTDTQYF.

The CDR3 DNA is TGTGCCAGCAGTCCTCTAGCGGGGGGGCTGGGGGAGACCCAGTACTTC. Amino acid sequence: CASSPLAGGLGETQYF. The chain links TRBV28 to TRBJ2-5; 12 bases are shared with TRBD2. The length of the CDR3 is 16 residues. Germline CDR1 is MDHEN and CDR2 is SYDVKM. V lost 5 bases to trimming and J lost 5 bases; unmatched junction nucleotides: 9.

The V and J genes are TRBV27 and TRBJ2-5, with TRBD1 identical over 7 bases. Unmatched junction bases numbered 4, after V lost 4 bases and J lost 2 bases. The germline V gene has CDR1 MNHEY and CDR2 SMNVEV (reference sequence). The CDR3 has 14 amino acids. CDR3 bases: TGTGCCAGCAGTTCACAGGGGTGGCAAGAGACCCAGTACTTC. Protein sequence: CASSSQGWQETQYF.

This clone has only one observation. V is TRBV6-6 and J is TRBJ2-7; 8 bases agree with TRBD2. Germline CDR1 reads MNHNY; CDR2 reads SVGAGI (reference sequence). With V trimmed by 1 base and J by 0 bases, 5 bases remained unmatched. The CDR3 has 16 amino acids. CDR3 sequence (DNA): TGTGCCAGCAGTTACTATAGCGGGGCCAGCTCCTACGAGCAGTACTTC. Translating it yields CASSYYSGASSYEQYF.